This entry lists 29 T cell receptor beta chains sequenced from one sample in a study of CD8+CD57+ T cells in acquired aplastic anemia. According to the study, genomic DNA was the template for TCR beta VDJ and CDR3 profiling. TCRdb reprocessed the reads with MiXCR, giving one entry per CDR3 protein. Among some 280,000 distinct CDR3 sequences listed, 55% to 65% were seen once. The sample was sorted CD4+, CD8+, or CD8+CD57+ T cells (not recorded which) from PBMCs. Every receptor here comes from a human donor with severe aplastic anemia or a healthy control (not recorded which).

This clonotype has a count of ten or more. The CDR3 nucleotides read TGCAGTGCTAGACCGGGACTAGCGGGGGGAGCCAAAAACATTCAGTACTTC. Its translation: CSARPGLAGGAKNIQYF. The V call is TRBV20-1, the J call TRBJ2-4; 15 bases fit TRBD2. This CDR3 is 17 amino acids long. V trimming: 2 bases; J trimming: 0 bases; junction bases outside the gene matches: 2. Per germline, CDR1 DFQATT and CDR2 SNEGSKA (reference sequence).

This clonotype was found once. This chain joins TRBV10-3 and TRBJ1-6; D is undetermined. This CDR3 contains 13 residues. The germline gives CDR1 ENHRY, CDR2 SYGVKD. Trimming removed 7 bases from V and 2 bases from J, with 6 bases in between. The CDR3 sequence is CAINTAYNSPLHF. CDR3 in DNA: TGTGCCATCAATACAGCCTATAATTCACCCCTCCACTTT.

The rearrangement joins TRBV20-1 to TRBJ1-2; 8 bases match TRBD1. This CDR3 has 13 residues. CDR1 and CDR2 (germline): DFQATT, SNEGSKA (reference sequence). V was clipped by 0 bases and J by 8 bases; unmatched bases: 5. This CDR3 reads CSARDQTGAGYTF. As DNA, the CDR3 is TGCAGTGCTAGAGATCAGACAGGGGCAGGCTACACCTTC.

The chain couples TRBV6-6 to TRBJ1-5; the match to TRBD1 covers 9 bases. The germline gives CDR1 MNHNY, CDR2 SVGAGI (reference sequence). The CDR3 consists of 15 residues. V shed 6 bases, J shed 2 bases, and the junction held 5 bases outside the gene matches. The DNA of the CDR3 is TGTGCCAGCAGAGAAACAGGGGGCGGCAATCAGCCCCAGCATTTT. Amino acids: CASRETGGGNQPQHF.

This sequence joins TRBV5-1 and TRBJ1-4, with D possibly being TRBD1 (5 bases). Germline V lookup: CDR1 SGHRS, CDR2 YFSETQ. Trimming took 2 bases from V and 4 from J, leaving 15 bases between them. The CDR3 sequence is 16 residues long. Here the CDR3 DNA reads TGCGCCAGCAGCTTTGCAGGTGGGGCACTTAATGAAAAACTGTTTTTT. Translating gives CASSFAGGALNEKLFF.

J is TRBJ2-7 and V is TRBV10-3; the D is unclear. The V gene lost 11 bases and the J gene lost 2 bases, with 31 bases spanning the gap. Germline CDR1 is ENHRY and CDR2 is SYGVKD. The CDR3 sequence is 18 residues long. CDR3 in amino acids: CAPYRRKGPSLDPYEQYF. The CDR3 nucleotides are TGTGCCCCTTATAGACGGAAAGGCCCCAGCCTAGATCCCTACGAGCAGTACTTC.

This clonotype was observed a few times. The chain carries TRBV7-2 and TRBJ2-5; D not resolved. Germline CDR1 SGHTA, CDR2 FQGNSA. This CDR3 is 14 amino acids long. The ends were cut back, 0 bases at V and 2 bases at J, with 7 bases in the middle. The CDR3 region has the DNA TGTGCCAGCAGCTTAGCGTTTGCTCAAGAGACCCAGTACTTC. It translates to CASSLAFAQETQYF.

This clonotype was seen a single time. The chain joins TRBV14 to TRBJ2-3; 13 nucleotides line up with TRBD2. V dropped 4 bases and J dropped 0; count of bases not matched to a gene: 7. Germline V gives CDR1 SGHDN, CDR2 FVKESK. CDR3 length: 18 amino acids. The CDR3 sequence: CASSPGLAGDGSTDTQYF. The CDR3 DNA sequence: TGTGCCAGCAGCCCCGGACTAGCGGGAGATGGAAGCACAGATACGCAGTATTTT. Based on the CDR3 plus reference TRBV14 and TRBJ2-3, the full variable domain is EAGVTQFPSHSVIEKGQTVTLRCDPISGHDNLYWYRRVMGKEIKFLLHFVKESKQDESGMPNNRFLAERTGGTYSTLKVQPAELEDSGVYFCASSPGLAGDGSTDTQYFGPGTRLTVL.

The chain employs TRBV4-2 and TRBJ1-6, with D possibly matching TRBD1 (5 bases). Germline V gives CDR1 LGHNA, CDR2 YNFKEQ. The CDR3 extends over 15 amino acids. V lost 1 base and J 8 bases, leaving 12 bases between the germline ends. The CDR3 DNA reads as TGTGCCAGCAGCCAAGGGGCAGGGTTTGATTCACCCCTCCACTTT. Translation: CASSQGAGFDSPLHF.

The chain couples TRBV19 to TRBJ1-5; TRBD1 is a possible D gene (5 bases). The CDR3 contains 17 residues. Trimming stripped 5 bases from V and 0 bases from J, with 17 bases between. CDR1 LNHDA and CDR2 SQIVND come from the germline V gene (reference sequence). The CDR3 DNA reads as TGTGCCAGTAGTGTGACAGCTTACCAGTATAGCAATCAGCCCCAGCATTTT. Its translation is CASSVTAYQYSNQPQHF. Variable domain in full (rest from reference TRBV19 and TRBJ1-5): DGGITQSPKYLFRKEGQNVTLSCEQNLNHDAMYWYRQDPGQGLRLIYYSQIVNDFQKGDIAEGYSVSREKKESFPLTVTSAQKNPTAFYLCASSVTAYQYSNQPQHFGDGTRLSIL.

As for this clonotype: This CDR3 is missing its conserved last phenylalanine or tryptophan, likely due to a read error. This chain uses TRBV7-2 with TRBJ2-5; 9 bases match TRBD2. Germline trimming cut 1 base from V and 4 bases from J; bases unmatched to any gene: 4. The germline V gene has CDR1 SGHTA and CDR2 FQGNSA. This CDR3 has 15 amino acids. The CDR3 here is CASSLGRGGGETQYL. The CDR3 DNA is TGTGCCAGCAGCTTAGGGCGGGGGGGAGGAGAGACCCAGTACCTC.

This clonotype has at least ten counts. This rearrangement joins TRBV12-3 or TRBV12-4 to TRBJ1-1, with D hard to call. The CDR3 length is 13 residues. Trimming pared 6 bases from V and 1 base from J, leaving 9 bases between. The CDR3 nucleotides read TGTGCCAGCAGGGAACGGGAGAACACTGAAGCTTTCTTT. It encodes CASRERENTEAFF.

V usage is TRBV20-1 and J usage is TRBJ1-2, with D perhaps TRBD1 (5 bases). Germline CDR1 is DFQATT and CDR2 is SNEGSKA (reference sequence). The V end lost 1 base, the J end lost 6 bases, and 15 bases lay between the germline ends. CDR3 length equals 14 residues. The CDR3 region has the DNA TGCAGTGCTAGAGTGCTAGCGGGGGGAGATGGCTACACCTTC. It encodes CSARVLAGGDGYTF.

The chain is built from TRBV14 and TRBJ1-2; D remains unclear. The CDR3 loop spans 15 amino acids. Trimming took 1 base from V and 0 from J, leaving 9 bases between them. Germline CDR1 reads SGHDN; CDR2 reads FVKESK. The CDR3 is CASSQGGGTNYGYTF. DNA for the CDR3: TGTGCCAGCAGCCAAGGAGGAGGGACTAACTATGGCTACACCTTC.

This rearrangement joins TRBV7-9 to TRBJ2-4; 10 bases line up with TRBD1. Unmatched junction bases numbered 4, after V lost 0 bases and J lost 2 bases. The germline V gene encodes CDR1 SEHNR and CDR2 FQNEAQ (reference sequence). This CDR3 is built from 17 residues. The CDR3 coding sequence is TGTGCCAGCAGCTTAGCGCTGACAGGGGGCCCCAAAAACATTCAGTACTTC. It translates to CASSLALTGGPKNIQYF. Using reference TRBV7-9 and TRBJ2-4 for the parts outside the CDR3, the full variable domain is DTGVSQNPRHKITKRGQNVTFRCDPISEHNRLYWYRQTLGQGPEFLTYFQNEAQLEKSRLLSDRFSAERPKGSFSTLEIQRTEQGDSAMYLCASSLALTGGPKNIQYFGAGTRLSVL.

In this sample, this clonotype turned up many times. This chain uses TRBV29-1 with TRBJ1-2; D is uncertain. Germline V gene lookup returns CDR1 SQVTM and CDR2 ANQGSEA. V was trimmed by 4 bases and J by 5 bases, leaving 11 bases between them. The CDR3 totals 12 residues. The CDR3, as DNA: TGCAGCGTTGCTGGGGAGTGGTATGGCTACACCTTC. It codes for CSVAGEWYGYTF.

Regarding this clonotype: Lacking the conserved final phenylalanine or tryptophan, this CDR3 likely reflects a read error. The rearrangement joins TRBV2 to TRBJ2-5; no clear D. V gave up 8 bases and J gave up 4 bases, with 17 bases separating them. Germline loops: CDR1 SNHLY, CDR2 FYNNEI. The CDR3 is 14 residues long. In DNA, the CDR3 is TGTGCCAGCTCCAGTGGTTGGGTCGGAGAGACCCAGTACCTC. It encodes CASSSGWVGETQYL.

The chain couples TRBV20-1 to TRBJ2-7; D gene uncertain. This CDR3 contains 14 residues. The germline V and J ends were trimmed by 1 base and 2 bases, with 12 bases remaining between them. CDR1 DFQATT and CDR2 SNEGSKA come from the germline V gene (reference sequence). CDR3 sequence: CSARVDRFPYEQYF. DNA of the CDR3: TGCAGTGCTAGAGTGGATAGATTCCCCTACGAGCAGTACTTC.

This clonotype was seen ten or more times. The rearrangement links TRBV6-5 to TRBJ2-7; D is undetermined. V was cut by 0 bases and J by 5 bases, with 11 bases left in between. From germline, CDR1 is MNHEY and CDR2 SVGAGI. The CDR3 has 14 residues. CDR3 bases: TGTGCCAGCAGTTACTCGGGCAACCTAGACGAGCAGTACTTC. This sequence encodes CASSYSGNLDEQYF.

The gene calls are TRBV2 and TRBJ2-7; D is perhaps TRBD2 (5 bases). Looked up from germline, CDR1 is SNHLY and CDR2 is FYNNEI. This CDR3 is 14 amino acids long. Between the trimmed V and J ends, which lost 6 bases and 0 bases, there was a span of 12 bases. The CDR3 DNA is TGTGCCAGCAGCTTAAAAGCGGTCTCCTACGAGCAGTACTTC. Translation gives CASSLKAVSYEQYF.

The J gene is TRBJ2-3, the V gene TRBV10-3; 10 bases are shared with TRBD2. The CDR3 consists of 17 residues. The V gene's germline CDR1 is ENHRY and CDR2 SYGVKD. After removal of 7 bases from V and 6 bases from J, the junction contained 16 bases not matched to a gene. The CDR3 reads CAITTGDEAGGWDTQYF. The CDR3 DNA reads TGTGCCATCACGACAGGGGATGAAGCGGGAGGGTGGGATACGCAGTATTTT.

V is TRBV29-1 and J is TRBJ2-5; D is possibly TRBD1 or TRBD2 (6 bases each). The germline V gene has CDR1 SQVTM and CDR2 ANQGSEA. The V end was cut by 8 bases, the J end by 4 bases, with 17 bases between. CDR3 length equals 13 residues. The chain's CDR3 is CSSRGPYRETQYF. The CDR3 region has the DNA TGCAGCAGCCGGGGGCCGTATCGAGAGACCCAGTACTTC.

The chain combines TRBV19 with TRBJ1-1, with unresolved D. V was trimmed by 3 bases and J by 0 bases, leaving 8 bases between them. The CDR3 is 14 residues long. The germline V gene encodes CDR1 LNHDA and CDR2 SQIVND (reference sequence). The CDR3 protein is CASSMAGMNTEAFF. CDR3 coding DNA: TGTGCCAGTAGTATGGCAGGAATGAACACTGAAGCTTTCTTT.

The rearrangement uses TRBV7-2 and TRBJ2-1, with no clear D. Trimming removed 1 base at V and 12 bases at J, with 7 bases between. CDR1 SGHTA and CDR2 FQGNSA come from the germline V gene. The CDR3 covers 11 residues. Written as DNA, the CDR3 is TGTGCCAGCAGCTTAGACCGGCCGCAGTTCTTC. Its protein is CASSLDRPQFF. The variable domain in full, completed from reference TRBV7-2 and TRBJ2-1, reads GAGVSQSPSNKVTEKGKDVELRCDPISGHTALYWYRQSLGQGLEFLIYFQGNSAPDKSGLPSDRFSAERTGGSVSTLTIQRTQQEDSAVYLCASSLDRPQFFGPGTRLTVL.

This clonotype has at least ten counts. In DNA, the CDR3 is TGTGCCAGTAGTAACGGACAGGGGTATCAGCCCCAGCATTTT. Translation gives CASSNGQGYQPQHF. The chain links TRBV19 to TRBJ1-5, with 9 bases fitting TRBD1. Trimming took 4 bases from V and 5 from J; bases not matched to a gene: 3. CDR1 is LNHDA and CDR2 is SQIVND in the germline V gene (reference sequence). This CDR3 spans 14 amino acids.

This clonotype was observed at least ten times. This chain joins TRBV5-1 and TRBJ1-1; 10 bases match TRBD1. Germline V CDR1 and CDR2: SGHRS, YFSETQ. The CDR3 length is 18 residues. The V gene end was trimmed by 0 bases and the J gene end by 0 bases; junction bases not matched to a gene: 8. The CDR3 loop is CASSLEPTGGGMNTEAFF. The CDR3 bases are TGCGCCAGCAGCTTGGAGCCGACAGGGGGCGGAATGAACACTGAAGCTTTCTTT.

The sample holds many counts of this clonotype. The V gene is TRBV18, the J gene TRBJ1-1; 7 positions match TRBD1. With V trimmed by 5 bases and J by 0 bases, 3 bases remained unmatched. CDR3 length equals 14 residues. CDR1 and CDR2 from the germline V gene are KGHSH and LQKENI. This CDR3 is CASSGTVMNTEAFF. The CDR3 region has the DNA TGTGCCAGCTCAGGGACAGTAATGAACACTGAAGCTTTCTTT.

The chain links TRBV2 to TRBJ1-2, with D tentatively TRBD1 (5 bases). Deletions cut 1 base from V and 8 bases from J, with 14 bases between. The CDR3 length is 14 residues. Germline CDR1 is SNHLY and CDR2 is FYNNEI. CDR3 protein: CASSEDLGPAGYTF. The DNA of the CDR3 is TGTGCCAGCAGTGAAGACCTGGGGCCTGCCGGCTACACCTTC.

Concerning this clonotype itself: No conserved phenylalanine or tryptophan ends this CDR3, so it is likely a read error. It is unclear where the CDR3 begins or ends on the DNA, so no DNA is shown, and the CDR3 is as TCRdb lists it. CDR3 protein: CASSQGTAGPPVI. The rearrangement links TRBV7-3 to TRBJ2-7; the D call in the table, TRBD1, was not verified against the DNA. The CDR3 comprises 13 residues, both ends counted. Germline lookup yields CDR1 SGHTA and CDR2 FQGTGA.